This T cell receptor (beta chain) was captured by sequencing in a study of T cells in Graves' hyperthyroidism and ophthalmopathy (dated by TCRdb to the late 2010s). General notes on the study: Peripheral blood samples were taken at initial diagnosis, before any treatment was given. A discovery cohort of about 96 patients, about 43 with Graves' ophthalmopathy and 57 with stable Graves' hyperthyroidism, was used to find distinguishing TCR V-J signatures. Prospective prediction of ophthalmopathy was tested in an independent validation cohort of 18 to 20 hyperthyroidism patients and around 16 patients who later progressed to ophthalmopathy. The 95 to 100 discovery patients were randomly divided into training and test sets at a 7:3 ratio. Thyroid tissue and blood T-cell repertoires from over 5 Graves' hyperthyroidism patients were also compared in the study. After blood sampling, hyperthyroidism patients were treated with methimazole at a starting dose of 30 mg daily, and ophthalmopathy patients were treated with high-dose intravenous methylprednisolone. TCR Vbeta CDR3 sequencing of 120 to 150 peripheral blood samples (under 45 ophthalmopathy, 70 to 85 hyperthyroidism and roughly 17 progressor patients) is reported in the paper. On the study overall, not on this receptor specifically: In validation, progression to ophthalmopathy was predicted by the model with approximately 67% sensitivity and approximately 78% specificity, a median of roughly 6.4 months before onset. In cross-validation, a model built on a 13 V-J signature told ophthalmopathy apart from stable hyperthyroidism with under 90% sensitivity and about 81% specificity, and in testing the same model reached 80%/75%. No statistical method was used to fix the sample size in advance, and group allocation was not hidden from the investigators. Blood samples also contained most of the expanded thyroid clonotypes (frequency above 0.001), which suggests that blood repertoires may reflect thyroid immune responses.

Amplification of TCR beta CDR3 regions was carried out from RNA transcripts. The TCR CDR3 was subjected to a first round of RT-PCR using the HTBI primer set and the Qiagen OneStep RT-PCR kit. Libraries were constructed in a second round of multiplex PCR, after which size selection and purification were performed. Sequencing of the libraries was done on an Illumina HiSeq2000 using paired-end 100 bp reads. The authors processed their data as follows. Raw data were processed with SOAPnuke, discarding reads with adapters, uncalled bases, mean Phred below 15, or no exact constant-primer or identifier match. High-quality paired reads were merged using COPE v1.2.5, and each unique nucleotide sequence was defined as a clonotype. Clonotypes were aligned to IMGT TRBV, TRBD and TRBJ reference segments using MiTCR v1.1. The analysis included only V-J combinations with a frequency above 0.0001, which together covered around 99% of the repertoires. The TCS score was defined as the ratio of F50 (clonal expansion) to E x V (chaos), calculated using BLOSUM62-based TCRdist between CDR3 peptides within each V-J. Welch's t-statistics and random forest reduced fewer than 600 V-J features to 10 to 15, which were used in a naive Bayes classifier (R e1071). Using fastp trimming at Q25 and MiXCR clonotype assembly, TCRdb reanalyzed the public sequencing data and kept in-frame beta chains. Here each entry gathers all rows of one CDR3 protein and keeps the most common genes and DNA. These V and J calls derive from TCRdb rather than the authors' analysis. Here the sample has about 380,000 distinct CDR3 sequences; about 13% occur a single time. Roughly 20% of the sample rests with the top ten.

In its sample, this clonotype was seen a few times. Its antigen target is currently unknown. No base qualities exist here, and no much larger clone lies one base off it. Hyperthyroidism patients were aged 18 to 65 years and newly diagnosed, with disease duration of less than 2 months. Patients with uncontrolled infections, other autoimmune diseases, pregnancy or lactation were excluded. Diagnoses were based on clinical symptoms, serum thyroxine and TRAb, thyroid ultrasound and orbital computed tomography. Blood from progressor patients was drawn when they were first diagnosed with hyperthyroidism, before any ophthalmopathy symptoms appeared. Ficoll-Paque density gradient centrifugation was used to isolate PBMCs from about 9.4 ml of fresh peripheral blood. Patients classed as progressors first received a Graves' hyperthyroidism diagnosis and then went on to develop ophthalmopathy during follow-up. Trizol reagent was used to extract total RNA, and RNA quality was then checked on an Agilent 2100 Bioanalyzer.

The germline V gene (reference sequence) provides CDR1 LNHDA and CDR2 SQIVND. The cysteine opens and the phenylalanine closes a CDR3 of 15 amino acids. The sequence is cut down to CDR3 DNA, 45 bases in frame from base 1. V loses 6 bases, J loses 0 bases, and the germline ends lie 11 bases apart. The sequenced sample consisted of blood. The source is a man between 25 and 39 years old with Graves' hyperthyroidism that later progressed to Graves' ophthalmopathy. Recombination linked TRBV19 to TRBJ2-2; the D gene is perhaps TRBD1 or TRBD2, as each covers 5 bases. In nucleotide form, the sequence is TGTGCCAGTAGACCAGAGGGGCCGAACACCGGGGAGCTGTTTTTT. Its protein product is CASRPEGPNTGELFF.